A single sample is the source of the 9 T cell receptor beta chains below, sequenced in a study of shared clonotypes between healthy human individuals. Here immunoSEQ multiplex PCR was the method, and the copy in TCRdb shows in-frame clones only, minus some. Of hundreds of thousands of clones listed, more than 70% are singletons. The specimen sequenced was memory CD4+ T cells sorted from blood. Subset denoted: CD45RA-negative fraction. These receptors all come from a woman in her thirties in good health.

The chain uses TRBV21-1 and TRBJ1-5. TRBV21-1 is deemed a pseudogene. The CDR3 covers 16 residues. The chain's CDR3 is CASSFNIQGGLQPQHF. The CDR3 coding sequence is TGTGCCAGCAGCTTTAACATCCAAGGAGGCCTCCAGCCCCAGCATTTT.

This clone has only a few counts. The CDR3 region has the DNA TGTGCCAGCAGTTCGGGACTCGGGACAGGGAGCTATGGCTACACCTTC. Amino acids: CASSSGLGTGSYGYTF. The J gene is TRBJ1-2, the V gene TRBV28; 9 bases agree with TRBD1. In germline, CDR1 is MDHEN, CDR2 SYDVKM. V trimming: 4 bases; J trimming: 4 bases; junction bases outside the gene matches: 10. The CDR3 extends over 16 amino acids.

The chain carries TRBV19 and TRBJ2-1, with TRBD1 matching 7 bases. Germline V gives CDR1 LNHDA, CDR2 SQIVND (reference sequence). The CDR3 length is 12 residues. V lost 10 bases and J lost 9; bases outside the gene matches: 9. This chain's CDR3 is CATRTGGSEQFF. The DNA for the CDR3 is TGTGCCACTCGGACAGGTGGGAGTGAGCAGTTCTTC.

This clone has ten or more counts. The gene calls are TRBV19 and TRBJ2-1; D remains unclear. CDR1 is LNHDA and CDR2 is SQIVND in the germline V gene (reference sequence). V was clipped by 5 bases and J by 10 bases, with 15 bases between them. The CDR3 covers 13 residues. The CDR3 coding sequence is TGTGCCAGTAGTCCCCGCGTGGTATCCGAGCAGTTCTTC. The encoded protein is CASSPRVVSEQFF.

This clone was detected once. This chain uses TRBV28 with TRBJ2-1, with D tentatively TRBD1 (5 bases). V dropped 3 bases and J dropped 8 bases, with 14 bases sitting between them. The CDR3 extends over 14 amino acids. Germline values: CDR1 MDHEN, CDR2 SYDVKM. CDR3 nucleotides: TGTGCCAGCAGTTTGTCCCAGGGTTGGGATGAGCAGTTCTTC. Translated: CASSLSQGWDEQFF.

V usage is TRBV11-3 and J usage is TRBJ2-3; no clear D gene. Trimming shortened V by 6 bases and J by 6 bases, and 16 bases separated the two germline ends. The CDR3 sequence is 14 residues long. The germline gives CDR1 SGHNT, CDR2 YENEEA. CDR3 residues: CASSAGKNADTQYF. DNA of the CDR3: TGTGCCAGCAGTGCCGGAAAGAACGCGGATACGCAGTATTTT.

This clone was seen only once. The V and J genes are TRBV5-1 and TRBJ2-7; D call uncertain. This CDR3 has 14 amino acids. Trimming cost V 0 bases and J 1 base, with 8 bases left between them. Germline V gene sequence: CDR1 SGHRS, CDR2 YFSETQ. Here the CDR3 reads CASSLALGSYEQYF. The CDR3 bases are TGCGCCAGCAGCTTGGCCCTAGGGTCCTACGAGCAGTACTTC.

The rearrangement joins TRBV5-8 to TRBJ1-1; D not certain. Trimming removed 0 bases at V and 0 bases at J, with 12 bases between. Germline loops: CDR1 SGHTS, CDR2 YDEGEE. This CDR3 comprises 16 residues. The CDR3 region has the DNA TGTGCCAGCAGCTTGGAGGACTTAGGGCTGAACACTGAAGCTTTCTTT. Its translation: CASSLEDLGLNTEAFF.

The chain has TRBV6-1 and TRBJ2-3, with 7 bases lining up with TRBD2. Germline CDR1 and CDR2: MNHNS and SASEGT. Losses at the gene ends were 11 bases for V and 4 bases for J; bases not matched to a gene: 9. The CDR3 contains 13 residues. Here the CDR3 DNA reads TGTGCCGGAAAGATGGCGGGGGCAGATACGCAGTATTTT. This translates into CAGKMAGADTQYF.